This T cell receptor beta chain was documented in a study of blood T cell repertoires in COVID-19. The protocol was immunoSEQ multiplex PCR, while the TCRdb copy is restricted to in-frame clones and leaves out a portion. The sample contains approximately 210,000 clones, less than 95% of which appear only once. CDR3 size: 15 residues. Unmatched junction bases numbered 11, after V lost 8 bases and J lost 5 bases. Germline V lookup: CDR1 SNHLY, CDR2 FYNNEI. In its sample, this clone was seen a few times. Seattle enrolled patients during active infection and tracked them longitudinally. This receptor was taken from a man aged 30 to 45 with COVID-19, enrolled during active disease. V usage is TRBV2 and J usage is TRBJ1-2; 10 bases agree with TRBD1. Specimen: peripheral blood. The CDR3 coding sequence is TGTGCCAGCGCGTCGGGACAGGGGACATTTTATGGCTACACCTTC. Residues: CASASGQGTFYGYTF.